The sample holds many counts of the clone carrying this T cell receptor beta chain. The sample originates from a study of T cells in Graves' hyperthyroidism and ophthalmopathy. Study-level information: Peripheral blood was acquired at first diagnosis, ahead of any therapy whatsoever.

With 8 bases removed from V and 7 bases from J, the gap between germline ends came to 17 bases. The germline gives CDR1 SNHLY, CDR2 FYNNEI. This CDR3 spans 13 amino acids. Template material for amplifying TCR beta CDR3 regions consisted of RNA transcripts. The HTBI primer set served for first-round RT-PCR of the TCR CDR3. Via MiXCR, TCRdb re-called the multiplex PCR reads, giving one row per CDR3 protein. The top ten hold 15% of the sample, which has around 340,000 distinct CDR3 sequences, 15% to 20% seen once. The sample taken for sequencing was blood. The chain links TRBV2 to TRBJ1-2; TRBD1 is a possible D gene (6 bases). This sequence was found in a woman aged 40 to 50 with Graves' ophthalmopathy. The chain's CDR3 is CASYRVGPVGYTF. In nucleotides, the CDR3 is TGTGCCAGCTACAGGGTGGGGCCGGTTGGCTACACCTTC.